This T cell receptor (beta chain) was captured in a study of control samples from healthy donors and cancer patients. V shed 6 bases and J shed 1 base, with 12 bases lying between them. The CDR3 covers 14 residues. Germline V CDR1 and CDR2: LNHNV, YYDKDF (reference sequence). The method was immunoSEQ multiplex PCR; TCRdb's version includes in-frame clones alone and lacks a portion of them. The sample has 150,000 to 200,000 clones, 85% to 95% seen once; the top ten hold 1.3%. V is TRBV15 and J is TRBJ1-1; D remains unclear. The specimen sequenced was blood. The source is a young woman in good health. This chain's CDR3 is CATRDSLPNTEAFF. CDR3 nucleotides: TGTGCCACCAGGGATAGTCTGCCGAACACTGAAGCTTTCTTT.